The next 21 T cell receptor beta chains were all read from a single sample in a study of control samples from healthy donors and cancer patients. Sequencing was performed with immunoSEQ multiplex PCR; in TCRdb, only in-frame clones are kept and a portion is missing. Of 100,000 or so clones in the sample, roughly nine tenths were seen once. Sequencing was carried out using blood. The receptors derive from a woman in her fifties or sixties in good health.

The gene calls are TRBV3-1 (or the pseudogene TRBV3-2) and TRBJ1-3; D not certain. Germline V gene data show CDR1 as LGHDT and CDR2 as YNNKEL (reference sequence). This CDR3 has 16 amino acids. Trimming took 2 bases from V and 3 from J, leaving 14 bases between them. The CDR3 is CASSQPRRLFGNTIYF. CDR3 bases: TGTGCCAGCAGCCAACCTCGGAGGCTTTTTGGAAACACCATATATTTT.

J is TRBJ2-7 and V is TRBV28; 9 bases align to TRBD1. The CDR3 totals 17 residues. In germline, CDR1 is MDHEN, CDR2 SYDVKM. V trimming: 5 bases; J trimming: 4 bases; junction bases outside the gene matches: 15. CDR3 amino acids: CASSLPGLRDRAYEQYF. For the CDR3, the DNA is TGTGCCAGCAGTCTACCCGGCCTCCGGGACAGGGCTTACGAGCAGTACTTC.

This chain connects TRBV4-1 to TRBJ2-1, with 10 nucleotides matching TRBD2. CDR1 is MGHRA, CDR2 YSYEKL, per germline. The CDR3 sequence is 15 residues long. V trimming: 1 base; J trimming: 9 bases; junction bases outside the gene matches: 6. CDR3 amino acids: CASSQGASGRGEQFF. DNA for the CDR3: TGCGCCAGCAGCCAAGGAGCTAGCGGGAGAGGTGAGCAGTTCTTC.

This chain uses TRBV28 with TRBJ1-5; D is uncertain. The CDR3 consists of 14 residues. The ends were cut back, 1 base at V and 7 bases at J, with 11 bases in the middle. Germline lookup yields CDR1 MDHEN and CDR2 SYDVKM. CDR3 sequence reads: CASSLSPASQPQHF. Here the CDR3 DNA reads TGTGCCAGCAGTTTATCACCAGCCAGCCAGCCCCAGCATTTT. The complete variable domain, with remaining parts taken from reference TRBV28 and TRBJ1-5, reads DVKVTQSSRYLVKRTGEKVFLECVQDMDHENMFWYRQDPGLGLRLIYFSYDVKMKEKGDIPEGYSVSREKKERFSLILESASTNQTSMYLCASSLSPASQPQHFGDGTRLSIL.

V gene TRBV27 combines with J gene TRBJ2-5, with TRBD2 as a possible D gene (5 bases). Per germline, CDR1 MNHEY and CDR2 SMNVEV (reference sequence). Trimming took off 4 bases at V and 4 bases at J, with 16 bases between the two ends. This CDR3 comprises 15 residues. The CDR3 bases are TGTGCCAGCAGTTCCGCGGGCCTAGGACGAGAGACCCAGTACTTC. Translating gives CASSSAGLGRETQYF.

This chain connects TRBV5-1 to TRBJ2-6; 7 bases are shared with TRBD1. The V gene's germline CDR1 is SGHRS and CDR2 YFSETQ. V trimming: 4 bases; J trimming: 0 bases; junction bases outside the gene matches: 4. The CDR3 is 16 amino acids. In DNA form, the CDR3 reads TGCGCCAGCAGCAAGGGGGACAGCTCTGGGGCCAACGTCCTGACTTTC. Residues: CASSKGDSSGANVLTF. Full variable domain (missing parts from reference TRBV5-1 and TRBJ2-6): KAGVTQTPRYLIKTRGQQVTLSCSPISGHRSVSWYQQTPGQGLQFLFEYFSETQRNKGNFPGRFSGRQFSNSRSEMNVSTLELGDSALYLCASSKGDSSGANVLTFGAGSRLTVL.

This clone was seen only once. The gene calls are TRBV2 and TRBJ2-7; TRBD1 might be the D (7 bases). V was clipped by 1 base and J by 0 bases, with 10 bases between them. CDR3 length: 15 amino acids. Germline loops: CDR1 SNHLY, CDR2 FYNNEI. The chain's CDR3 is CASSEEQGGSYEQYF. Here the CDR3 DNA reads TGTGCCAGCAGTGAAGAGCAGGGGGGCTCCTACGAGCAGTACTTC.

The gene calls are TRBV19 and TRBJ1-2; 7 nucleotides match TRBD1. This CDR3 has 14 residues. The V gene end was trimmed by 5 bases and the J gene end by 3 bases; junction bases not matched to a gene: 6. Germline V gene data show CDR1 as LNHDA and CDR2 as SQIVND (reference sequence). The CDR3: CASSVITGDYGYTF. The CDR3 DNA follows: TGTGCCAGTAGTGTCATAACAGGGGACTATGGCTACACCTTC.

The chain uses TRBV27 and TRBJ2-7, with D perhaps TRBD1 (7 bases). Trimming removed 1 base at V and 3 bases at J, with 13 bases between. Germline values: CDR1 MNHEY, CDR2 SMNVEV (reference sequence). The CDR3 is 15 amino acids. CDR3 coding DNA: TGTGCCAGCAGTTTATTGGGCAGGGGGGACTACGAGCAGTACTTC. Amino acid sequence: CASSLLGRGDYEQYF.

This chain uses TRBV11-2 with TRBJ2-3, with unresolved D. Per the germline V gene, CDR1 is SGHAT and CDR2 is FQNNGV. This CDR3 spans 15 amino acids. The V gene lost 2 bases and the J gene lost 0 bases, with 9 bases spanning the gap. The chain's CDR3 is CASSLLGGSTDTQYF. CDR3 coding DNA: TGTGCCAGCAGCTTACTGGGCGGTAGCACAGATACGCAGTATTTT.

The chain uses TRBV9 and TRBJ1-2; D is uncertain. CDR1 is SGDLS, CDR2 YYNGEE, per germline. The CDR3 has 15 residues. Trimming left V 0 bases short and J 7 bases short, with 16 bases between. CDR3 loop: CASSVVDTSTGGYTF. The DNA for the CDR3 is TGTGCCAGCAGCGTAGTCGACACCTCTACGGGTGGCTACACCTTC.

The genes are TRBV11-1 and TRBJ2-7, with 9 bases fitting TRBD2. V was pared by 5 bases and J by 2 bases, with 7 bases of the junction left unmatched. Germline values: CDR1 SGHAT, CDR2 FQDESV (reference sequence). The CDR3 spans 15 residues. CDR3 protein: CASSMLGTSPYEQYF. The CDR3 DNA sequence: TGTGCCAGCAGCATGCTTGGGACTAGCCCCTACGAGCAGTACTTC.

The chain links TRBV11-3 to TRBJ1-3, with TRBD1 identical over 8 bases. J lost 2 bases, V lost 3 bases, and 3 bases had no gene match. This CDR3 comprises 15 residues. The germline V gene has CDR1 SGHNT and CDR2 YENEEA. This chain's CDR3 is CASSLQGAPGNTIYF. The CDR3, as DNA: TGTGCCAGCAGCTTGCAGGGGGCGCCTGGAAACACCATATATTTT.

The chain recombines TRBV13 with TRBJ2-7, with a possible D match to TRBD1 (7 bases). V lost 5 bases, J lost 3 bases, and 17 bases lay in between. The CDR3 length is 15 residues. CDR1 is PRHDT and CDR2 is FYEKMQ in the germline V gene (reference sequence). In DNA, the CDR3 is TGTGCCAGCAGCCCAGGGGGGACAGCTTACTACGAGCAGTACTTC. This gives the protein CASSPGGTAYYEQYF.

The chain recombines TRBV7-3 with TRBJ2-3, with a possible D match to TRBD2 (6 bases). Trimming cost V 5 bases and J 0 bases, with 12 bases left between them. Germline V gene lookup returns CDR1 SGHTA and CDR2 FQGTGA. This CDR3 has 15 amino acids. The CDR3 region is CASSPGGRSTDTQYF. CDR3 sequence (DNA): TGTGCCAGCAGCCCCGGAGGGCGGAGCACAGATACGCAGTATTTT.

V and J are TRBV6-1 and TRBJ1-3; D is perhaps TRBD1 (5 bases). Germline lookup yields CDR1 MNHNS and CDR2 SASEGT. Trimming stripped 2 bases from V and 1 base from J, with 9 bases between. The CDR3 sequence is 15 residues long. The CDR3 DNA reads TGTGCCAGCAGTGAACGCAACAGGTCTGGAAACACCATATATTTT. Amino acid sequence: CASSERNRSGNTIYF.

The gene calls are TRBV27 and TRBJ1-2; D uncertain. The germline gives CDR1 MNHEY, CDR2 SMNVEV (reference sequence). Trimming stripped 2 bases from V and 8 bases from J, with 12 bases between. This CDR3 region has 13 residues. This chain's CDR3 is CASSLARAGGYTF. The DNA for the CDR3 is TGTGCCAGCAGTTTAGCTCGGGCGGGAGGCTACACCTTC.

The chain couples TRBV5-1 to TRBJ1-1; D perhaps matches TRBD1 (6 bases). Germline-derived CDR1 and CDR2 are SGHRS and YFSETQ. V dropped 0 bases and J dropped 0 bases, with 15 bases sitting between them. CDR3 length equals 17 residues. The CDR3 DNA is TGCGCCAGCAGCTTGGGATTGGGGGGCAGCATGAACACTGAAGCTTTCTTT. Its translation is CASSLGLGGSMNTEAFF. Variable domain in full (rest from reference TRBV5-1 and TRBJ1-1): KAGVTQTPRYLIKTRGQQVTLSCSPISGHRSVSWYQQTPGQGLQFLFEYFSETQRNKGNFPGRFSGRQFSNSRSEMNVSTLELGDSALYLCASSLGLGGSMNTEAFFGQGTRLTVV.

This chain joins TRBV3-1 (or the pseudogene TRBV3-2) and TRBJ2-7; D tentatively reads TRBD1 or TRBD2 (5 bases each). Germline V gives CDR1 LGHDT, CDR2 YNNKEL (reference sequence). With 3 bases removed from V and 3 bases from J, the gap between germline ends came to 12 bases. This CDR3 is built from 14 residues. In nucleotides, the CDR3 is TGTGCCAGCAGCCACGCCGGGGCGTTCTACGAGCAGTACTTC. Protein product: CASSHAGAFYEQYF.

This chain connects TRBV27 to TRBJ1-1; unclear D gene. Trimming took off 3 bases at V and 1 base at J, with 6 bases between the two ends. Germline V gene sequence: CDR1 MNHEY, CDR2 SMNVEV (reference sequence). There are 13 residues in the CDR3. The CDR3 coding sequence is TGTGCCAGCAGTTTGTACAGGAACACTGAAGCTTTCTTT. Protein product: CASSLYRNTEAFF.

The J gene is TRBJ2-2, the V gene TRBV7-9, with D unresolved. The CDR3 is 12 residues long. Trimming removed 3 bases at V and 6 bases at J, with 5 bases between. Germline CDR1 is SEHNR and CDR2 is FQNEAQ (reference sequence). As DNA, the CDR3 is TGTGCCAGCAGCTTTAAGTCCGGGGAGCTGTTTTTT. It codes for CASSFKSGELFF.